These 19 T cell receptor beta chains came from one sample sequenced in a study of blood T cell repertoires in COVID-19. Data came from immunoSEQ multiplex PCR; TCRdb stores just in-frame clones and leaves some out. The table includes fewer than 200,000 clones, around 73% detected once. Sequencing input: PBMCs or T cells enriched from blood (not recorded which). The receptors stem from a woman aged 50 to 60 who had recovered from COVID-19.

This clone has only a few counts. The chain is built from TRBV2 and TRBJ2-7, with TRBD2 matching over 10 bases. CDR1 SNHLY and CDR2 FYNNEI come from the germline V gene. V lost 2 bases and J lost 2; bases outside the gene matches: 3. The CDR3 extends over 15 amino acids. The CDR3 DNA reads TGTGCCAGCAGTGAAAGGACTAGCGGTCCCTACGAGCAGTACTTC. Translation: CASSERTSGPYEQYF.

The chain has TRBV28 and TRBJ1-3, with D unclear. The CDR3 sequence is 14 residues long. The V and J ends lost 3 bases and 2 bases respectively, with 8 bases between them. CDR1 is MDHEN and CDR2 is SYDVKM in the germline V gene. Here the CDR3 DNA reads TGTGCCAGCAGTTTGGGTGGGCCTGGAAACACCATATATTTT. This translates into CASSLGGPGNTIYF.

The chain recombines TRBV7-2 with TRBJ2-1; perhaps TRBD2 as D (5 bases). CDR1 and CDR2 from the germline V gene are SGHTA and FQGNSA. V was trimmed by 5 bases and J by 4 bases, leaving 18 bases between them. This CDR3 spans 16 amino acids. DNA of the CDR3: TGTGCCAGCAGCCAACAGCTTTCGAGAGGGTACAATGAGCAGTTCTTC. It is translated as CASSQQLSRGYNEQFF.

The CDR3 DNA reads TGCAGCGTTGATCGCGGGAGCAGATACAATGAGCAGTTCTTC. Translated: CSVDRGSRYNEQFF. The chain employs TRBV29-1 and TRBJ2-1, with 7 bases that match TRBD2. The J segment lost 4 bases and the V segment lost 3 bases, leaving 6 bases of the junction unmatched. The V gene's germline CDR1 is SQVTM and CDR2 ANQGSEA. The CDR3 totals 14 residues.

The chain is built from TRBV7-2 and TRBJ2-2; 9 nucleotides line up with TRBD2. After removal of 1 base from V and 4 bases from J, the junction contained 10 bases not matched to a gene. CDR1 and CDR2 from the germline V gene are SGHTA and FQGNSA. This CDR3 has 18 residues. The DNA for the CDR3 is TGTGCCAGCAGCTTAGACCCCGCGGGAGCGGGGGGCACCGGGGAGCTGTTTTTT. Residues: CASSLDPAGAGGTGELFF. Complete variable domain (other parts from reference TRBV7-2 and TRBJ2-2): GAGVSQSPSNKVTEKGKDVELRCDPISGHTALYWYRQSLGQGLEFLIYFQGNSAPDKSGLPSDRFSAERTGGSVSTLTIQRTQQEDSAVYLCASSLDPAGAGGTGELFFGEGSRLTVL.

The rearrangement joins TRBV3-1 (or the pseudogene TRBV3-2) to TRBJ1-3; weak D call: TRBD1 (6 bases). Between the trimmed V and J ends, which lost 7 bases and 0 bases, there was a span of 13 bases. Germline V CDR1 and CDR2: LGHDT, YNNKEL (reference sequence). The CDR3 sequence is 15 residues long. DNA of the CDR3: TGTGCCAGCACCAACAGGGCATTCTCTGGAAACACCATATATTTT. As protein: CASTNRAFSGNTIYF.

This sequence joins TRBV28 and TRBJ2-5; tentative D call: TRBD2 (6 bases). The germline V and J ends were trimmed by 5 bases and 5 bases, with 18 bases remaining between them. CDR3 length: 15 amino acids. The germline V gene encodes CDR1 MDHEN and CDR2 SYDVKM. CDR3: CASSAAGTPSETQYF. DNA for the CDR3: TGTGCCAGCAGTGCTGCCGGGACTCCATCCGAGACCCAGTACTTC.

The chain has TRBV6-6 and TRBJ2-1; D gene ambiguous. The germline CDR1 and CDR2 sequences are MNHNY and SVGAGI (reference sequence). The CDR3 is 12 amino acids. The V gene lost 7 bases and the J gene lost 6 bases, with 10 bases spanning the gap. The CDR3 loop reads CASKSDSNEQFF. CDR3 sequence (DNA): TGTGCCAGCAAATCCGACTCCAATGAGCAGTTCTTC.

This clone is a singleton in its sample. The CDR3: CASSYVTPHSTLHF. For the CDR3, the DNA is TGTGCCAGCAGTTACGTGACACCCCACTCTACCCTCCACTTT. The genes are TRBV6-5 and TRBJ1-6, with D unresolved. This CDR3 region has 14 residues. Germline V gene data show CDR1 as MNHEY and CDR2 as SVGAGI. The V end was cut by 2 bases, the J end by 14 bases, with 16 bases between.

The chain has TRBV7-9 and TRBJ1-6; D gene unclear. The CDR3 spans 12 residues. Germline V gene sequence: CDR1 SEHNR, CDR2 FQNEAQ (reference sequence). Trimming shortened V by 5 bases and J by 10 bases, and 9 bases separated the two germline ends. For the CDR3, the DNA is TGTGCCAGCAGCACGAGCGGATCACCCCTCCACTTT. Amino acid sequence: CASSTSGSPLHF.

The rearrangement uses TRBV28 and TRBJ2-7; tentatively, D is TRBD2 (5 bases). The V end was cut by 7 bases, the J end by 4 bases, with 17 bases between. Germline CDR1 MDHEN, CDR2 SYDVKM. The CDR3 contains 14 residues. CDR3 region: CASKNPGWKYEQYF. DNA of the CDR3: TGTGCCAGCAAAAACCCGGGGTGGAAGTACGAGCAGTACTTC.

The genes are TRBV4-1 and TRBJ2-2; the match to TRBD2 covers 8 bases. Germline V gives CDR1 MGHRA, CDR2 YSYEKL. CDR3 length: 18 residues. Losses at the gene ends were 0 bases for V and 7 bases for J; bases not matched to a gene: 13. The CDR3 DNA reads TGCGCCAGCAGCCAAGATCCGACTAGCGTAGGGGCGGGCGGGGAGCTGTTTTTT. Its protein product is CASSQDPTSVGAGGELFF.

The V gene is TRBV27, the J gene TRBJ2-1; maybe TRBD2 (6 bases). Per germline, CDR1 MNHEY and CDR2 SMNVEV (reference sequence). Deletions cut 6 bases from V and 8 bases from J, with 17 bases between. The CDR3 totals 14 residues. This CDR3 is CASSPPPGVHEQFF. In nucleotides, the CDR3 is TGTGCCAGCAGCCCTCCCCCGGGGGTGCATGAGCAGTTCTTC.

This clone was counted only a few times. This chain links TRBV5-8 with TRBJ2-1, with D possibly being TRBD1 (6 bases). There are 14 residues in the CDR3. Trimming took 0 bases from V and 6 from J, leaving 10 bases between them. In germline, CDR1 is SGHTS, CDR2 YDEGEE. CDR3 nucleotides: TGTGCCAGCAGCTTGGGGACAGCGATCAATGAGCAGTTCTTC. Protein: CASSLGTAINEQFF. The variable domain in full, with the rest retrieved from reference TRBV5-8 and TRBJ2-1, is EAGVTQSPTHLIKTRGQQATLRCSPISGHTSVYWYQQALGLGLQFLLWYDEGEERNRGNFPPRFSGRQFPNYSSELNVNALELEDSALYLCASSLGTAINEQFFGPGTRLTVL.

The V and J genes are TRBV11-3 and TRBJ2-1; 11 positions match TRBD2. CDR1 and CDR2 (germline): SGHNT, YENEEA. The trim removed 5 bases at V and 7 bases at J, leaving 19 bases unmatched. The CDR3 length is 19 residues. This chain's CDR3 is CASSRGKTSGSWEGNEQFF. CDR3 bases: TGTGCCAGCAGCCGGGGGAAAACTAGCGGGAGCTGGGAGGGAAATGAGCAGTTCTTC.

This clone was detected only once. The V gene is TRBV18, the J gene TRBJ2-1; 10 bases align to TRBD2. CDR1 is KGHSH and CDR2 is LQKENI in the germline V gene. This CDR3 has 17 amino acids. V was clipped by 3 bases and J by 4 bases; unmatched bases: 9. The CDR3, as DNA: TGTGCCAGCTCACCTTTCCAGACTAGCGGGTCGTACAATGAGCAGTTCTTC. It translates to CASSPFQTSGSYNEQFF.

There are a few counts of this clone. This chain links TRBV11-2 with TRBJ1-1; TRBD1 agrees at 7 bases. The V and J ends lost 5 bases and 5 bases, in that order; junction bases with no gene match: 8. The CDR3 is 14 residues long. Per the germline V gene, CDR1 is SGHAT and CDR2 is FQNNGV. The CDR3 nucleotides read TGTGCCAGCAGCAAAGACAGGGTAAGGACTGAAGCTTTCTTT. Translating gives CASSKDRVRTEAFF.

The rearrangement joins TRBV5-1 to TRBJ2-3; D possibly corresponds to TRBD1 (5 bases). The germline gives CDR1 SGHRS, CDR2 YFSETQ. V was clipped by 6 bases and J by 0 bases, with 14 bases between them. The CDR3 is made up of 15 amino acids. In DNA form, the CDR3 reads TGCGCCAGCACGCCCCAGGGATTCAGCACAGATACGCAGTATTTT. Protein sequence: CASTPQGFSTDTQYF.

This chain links TRBV10-2 with TRBJ1-5; D may be TRBD1 (5 bases). Per germline, CDR1 WSHSY and CDR2 SAAADI. V was clipped by 0 bases and J by 1 base, with 7 bases between them. This CDR3 region has 15 residues. DNA of the CDR3: TGCGCCAGCAGTGAGTCTTCAGGGAGCAATCAGCCCCAGCATTTT. Its protein product is CASSESSGSNQPQHF.